This T cell receptor (beta chain) was documented in a study of T cell responses to AZD1222 COVID-19 vaccine. The study, taken as a whole, reports: Donors were mostly white British, more females; clonal diversity possibly underestimated. Reportedly, nearly half of unique spike TCRs recognized epitopes outside B.1.351/B.1.1.7 mutations.

As concerns this clone: What it recognizes is unknown.

Profiling relied on immunoSEQ multiplex PCR, and the TCRdb table lists in-frame clones only, not all of them. The sample shows about 100,000 clones, about 87% of them seen only once. Germline V gives CDR1 MNHEY, CDR2 SVGEGT. The CDR3 consists of 11 residues. V shed 2 bases and J shed 12 bases, with 8 bases lying between them. The sequencing here drew on peripheral blood, taken on day 0 of AZD1222 vaccination. This TCR was recovered from an adult in good health. The chain uses TRBV6-2 or TRBV6-3 and TRBJ1-5; D not certain. The CDR3 protein is CASSYKDFQHF. CDR3 nucleotide sequence: TGTGCCAGCAGTTACAAAGACTTCCAGCATTTT.